A selection of T cell receptor beta chains follows, all from one sample in a study of T cell responses to AZD1222 COVID-19 vaccine. Clones were sequenced by immunoSEQ multiplex PCR, and TCRdb holds only the in-frame ones, with some missing. The sample consists of 150,000 to 200,000 clones, less than 90% of them appearing once. Material: peripheral blood, obtained on day 0 of AZD1222 vaccination. The receptors originated from an adult in good health. The CDR3 runs from the conserved cysteine through the conserved F or W. The D gene is left open where the match is weak. Only some rows state a clone size, as once, few, many or a class for expanded clones.

J: TRBJ2-3; D: TRBD1; V: TRBV24-1; size: NA; CDR3: CATSDFPGQGGADTQYF; DNA: TGTGCCACCAGTGATTTCCCCGGACAGGGTGGAGCAGATACGCAGTATTTT
J: TRBJ1-6; D: NA; V: TRBV9; size: once; CDR3: CASSVVATNSPLHF; DNA: TGTGCCAGCAGCGTAGTTGCTACTAATTCACCCCTCCACTTT
J: TRBJ1-5; D: TRBD1; V: TRBV2; size: NA; CDR3: CASKPGGVQPQHF; DNA: TGTGCCAGCAAGCCAGGGGGGGTCCAGCCCCAGCATTTT
J: TRBJ2-1; D: TRBD2; V: TRBV19; size: NA; CDR3: CASKGITSGRGEQFF; DNA: TGTGCCAGTAAGGGAATTACTAGCGGCCGCGGGGAGCAGTTCTTC
J: TRBJ2-7; D: NA; V: TRBV5-4; size: NA; CDR3: CASSADRTDEQYF; DNA: TGTGCCAGCAGCGCCGACCGGACAGACGAGCAGTACTTC
J: TRBJ1-5; D: NA; V: TRBV15; size: NA; CDR3: CATSRDRGSNQPQHF; DNA: TGTGCCACCAGCAGAGACAGGGGTAGCAATCAGCCCCAGCATTTT
J: TRBJ2-3; D: NA; V: TRBV3-1/TRBV3-2; size: NA; CDR3: CASSQFRLRGDNPDTQYF; DNA: TGTGCCAGCAGCCAGTTTCGTCTCAGGGGGGATAATCCGGATACGCAGTATTTT
J: TRBJ2-2; D: NA; V: TRBV6-5; size: NA; CDR3: CASFRAGNTGELFF; DNA: TGTGCCAGCTTTCGGGCGGGAAACACCGGGGAGCTGTTTTTT
J: TRBJ2-4; D: TRBD1; V: TRBV5-1; size: NA; CDR3: CASSSTGDPKTKNIQYF; DNA: TGCGCCAGCAGCTCAACAGGGGACCCTAAAACCAAAAACATTCAGTACTTC
J: TRBJ1-6; D: TRBD1; V: TRBV3-1/TRBV3-2; size: NA; CDR3: CASSQSGGISPLHF; DNA: TGTGCCAGCAGCCAATCAGGGGGCATTTCACCCCTCCACTTT
J: TRBJ1-2; D: NA; V: TRBV29-1; size: NA; CDR3: CSVGGRGERANYGYTF; DNA: TGCAGCGTTGGGGGGCGGGGAGAAAGAGCTAACTATGGCTACACCTTC
J: TRBJ1-1; D: NA; V: TRBV20-1; size: NA; CDR3: CSASGTRDGEAFF; DNA: TGCAGTGCTAGTGGTACACGGGATGGTGAAGCTTTCTTT
J: TRBJ1-3; D: NA; V: TRBV7-9; size: NA; CDR3: CASSLVNTGNTIYF; DNA: TGTGCCAGCAGCTTAGTGAATACTGGAAACACCATATATTTT
J: TRBJ1-5; D: NA; V: TRBV15; size: NA; CDR3: CATEGGHSNQPQHF; DNA: TGTGCCACGGAAGGGGGACATAGCAATCAGCCCCAGCATTTT
J: TRBJ1-4; D: NA; V: TRBV6-4; size: NA; CDR3: CASSAPDGDPTNEKLFF; DNA: TGTGCCAGCAGTGCCCCCGACGGAGACCCAACTAATGAAAAACTGTTTTTT
J: TRBJ2-7; D: NA; V: TRBV7-2; size: NA; CDR3: CASSLQSSYEQYF; DNA: TGTGCCAGCAGCTTGCAGAGCTCCTACGAGCAGTACTTC
J: TRBJ1-2; D: NA; V: TRBV5-1; size: NA; CDR3: CASSPGGGAGTTYGYTF; DNA: TGCGCCAGCAGCCCGGGAGGTGGGGCAGGGACGACTTATGGCTACACCTTC
J: TRBJ2-3; D: TRBD2; V: TRBV6-5; size: NA; CDR3: CASRERGNPDTQYF; DNA: TGTGCCAGCAGAGAGCGGGGGAACCCAGATACGCAGTATTTT
J: TRBJ1-2; D: NA; V: TRBV27; size: few; CDR3: CASSLSQDYYGYTF; DNA: TGTGCCAGCAGTTTATCGCAGGATTACTATGGCTACACCTTC
J: TRBJ1-6; D: NA; V: TRBV15; size: NA; CDR3: CATSRDKDNGRSPLHF; DNA: TGTGCCACCAGCAGAGATAAAGACAATGGGCGTTCACCCCTCCACTTT
J: TRBJ1-4; D: NA; V: TRBV28; size: NA; CDR3: CASSFGGVNEKLFF; DNA: TGTGCCAGCAGTTTTGGGGGGGTTAATGAAAAACTGTTTTTT
J: TRBJ1-2; D: NA; V: TRBV28; size: NA; CDR3: CASSSGPPNYGYTF; DNA: TGTGCCAGCAGTTCGGGGCCCCCTAACTATGGCTACACCTTC
J: TRBJ1-6; D: NA; V: TRBV5-6; size: NA; CDR3: CASRGGNNSPLHF; DNA: TGTGCCAGCAGGGGGGGGAATAATTCACCCCTCCACTTT
J: TRBJ2-1; D: TRBD2; V: TRBV6-4; size: NA; CDR3: CASSRGRGESYNEQFF; DNA: TGTGCCAGCAGCCGTGGGCGGGGGGAGTCCTACAATGAGCAGTTCTTC
J: TRBJ2-1; D: TRBD2; V: TRBV9; size: NA; CDR3: CASSARGGESISYNEQFF; DNA: TGTGCCAGCAGCGCTCGGGGGGGAGAATCCATCTCCTACAATGAGCAGTTCTTC
J: TRBJ2-3; D: NA; V: TRBV4-3; size: NA; CDR3: CASSQDTRSTDTQYF; DNA: TGCGCCAGCAGCCAAGATACTCGGAGCACAGATACGCAGTATTTT
J: TRBJ1-5; D: TRBD1; V: TRBV24-1; size: NA; CDR3: CATSARSDRANQPQHF; DNA: TGTGCCACCAGTGCCAGATCAGACAGGGCTAATCAGCCCCAGCATTTT